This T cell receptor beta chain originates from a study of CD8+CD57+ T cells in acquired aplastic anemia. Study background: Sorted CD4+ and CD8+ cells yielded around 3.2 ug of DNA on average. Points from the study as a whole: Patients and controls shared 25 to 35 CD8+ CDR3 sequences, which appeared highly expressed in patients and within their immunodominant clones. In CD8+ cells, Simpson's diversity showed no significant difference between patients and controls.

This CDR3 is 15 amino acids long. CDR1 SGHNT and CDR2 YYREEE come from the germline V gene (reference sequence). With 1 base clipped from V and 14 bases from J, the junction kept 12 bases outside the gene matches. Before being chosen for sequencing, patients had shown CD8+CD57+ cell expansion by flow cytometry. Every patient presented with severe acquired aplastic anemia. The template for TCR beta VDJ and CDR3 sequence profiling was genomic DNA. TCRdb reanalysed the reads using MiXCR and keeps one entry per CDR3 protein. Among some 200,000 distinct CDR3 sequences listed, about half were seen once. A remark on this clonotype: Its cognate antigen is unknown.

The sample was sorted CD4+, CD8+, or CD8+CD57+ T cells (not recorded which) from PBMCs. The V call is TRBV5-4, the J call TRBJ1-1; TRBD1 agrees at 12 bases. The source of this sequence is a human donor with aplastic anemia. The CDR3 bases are TGTGCCAGCAGCTTGCCGGGACAGGGGGCGTTCAGGGCCTTCTTT. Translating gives CASSLPGQGAFRAFF.